This TCR beta chain derives from a study of cytomegalovirus exposure and HLA in healthy donors. Trimming took 5 bases from V and 7 from J, leaving 20 bases between them. Germline CDR1 and CDR2: SGHRS and YFSETQ. This CDR3 is built from 15 residues. Measured with immunoSEQ multiplex PCR; TCRdb has only the in-frame clones, and not every one. The repertoire has fewer than 130,000 clones, approximately 88% of them found once; the top ten carry under 1.5%. Sequenced sample: PBMCs. The clonotype originates from a woman aged 25-40 years in good health and CMV-seropositive. The chain uses TRBV5-1 and TRBJ2-3; D uncertain. The CDR3 spells CASRQDGPILYTQYF. The CDR3 DNA sequence: TGCGCCAGCAGGCAGGATGGGCCTATCCTATATACGCAGTATTTT.